This entry lists 18 T cell receptor beta chains sequenced from one sample in a study of identical twins. TCRdb called the 5' RACE reads again in MiXCR, with one record for every CDR3 protein. The sample comprises around 1.7 million distinct CDR3 sequences, less than 40% of which are singletons, and roughly 0.3% rests with the top ten. The material sequenced was cord blood. These receptors came from a newborn girl in good health.

This clonotype was observed a few times. This chain links TRBV29-1 with TRBJ1-2; possibly TRBD1 for D (5 bases). V was pared by 4 bases and J by 5 bases, with 14 bases between. Germline loops: CDR1 SQVTM, CDR2 ANQGSEA. This CDR3 is built from 13 residues. The CDR3 sequence: CSVAPRQHYGYTF. The CDR3 DNA sequence: TGCAGCGTTGCCCCCCGACAGCATTATGGCTACACCTTC.

The chain uses TRBV3-1 and TRBJ1-1; no clear D gene. V lost 3 bases and J 2 bases, leaving 19 bases between the germline ends. Germline CDR1 reads LGHDT; CDR2 reads YNNKEL (reference sequence). CDR3 size: 17 residues. The CDR3 nucleotides are TGTGCCAGCAGCCAGGCCCATTCGACCAGAGGTAACACTGAAGCTTTCTTT. Its translation: CASSQAHSTRGNTEAFF.

A few counts support this clonotype. The chain uses TRBV12-3 or TRBV12-4 and TRBJ2-7; possibly TRBD1 for D (6 bases). The CDR3 contains 14 residues. Trimming left V 1 base short and J 7 bases short, with 14 bases between. For the CDR3, the DNA is TGTGCCAGCAGTTTAGAAGGGGGTTGGAATGAGCAGTACTTC. Translation gives CASSLEGGWNEQYF.

The chain carries TRBV2 and TRBJ2-3, with TRBD2 matching over 7 bases. Germline lookup yields CDR1 SNHLY and CDR2 FYNNEI. The V segment lost 4 bases and the J segment 2 bases; nucleotides outside the gene matches: 6. The CDR3 runs to 15 residues. CDR3 sequence: CASSGPGGHTDTQYF. The CDR3 DNA sequence: TGTGCCAGCAGTGGACCGGGAGGCCACACAGATACGCAGTATTTT. The whole variable domain, remainder taken from reference TRBV2 and TRBJ2-3, is EPEVTQTPSHQVTQMGQEVILRCVPISNHLYFYWYRQILGQKVEFLVSFYNNEISEKSEIFDDQFSVERPDGSNFTLKIRSTKLEDSAMYFCASSGPGGHTDTQYFGPGTRLTVL.

This clonotype came up many times. This rearrangement joins TRBV25-1 to TRBJ2-7; no definite D call. The CDR3 length is 13 residues. Germline CDR1 and CDR2: MGHDK and SYGVNS. Trimming pared 3 bases from V and 3 bases from J, leaving 9 bases between. Written as DNA, the CDR3 is TGTGCCAGCAGTGACCTGGGCTACTACGAGCAGTACTTC. Residues: CASSDLGYYEQYF.

The V gene is TRBV20-1, the J gene TRBJ2-5; D not certain. Trimming took off 1 base at V and 0 bases at J, with 15 bases between the two ends. Germline V lookup: CDR1 DFQATT, CDR2 SNEGSKA (reference sequence). The CDR3 sequence is 16 residues long. CDR3 sequence reads: CSARAESRTDQETQYF. The CDR3 DNA reads TGCAGTGCTAGAGCCGAGTCAAGGACCGACCAAGAGACCCAGTACTTC.

The rearrangement uses TRBV27 and TRBJ1-4, with TRBD1 as a possible D gene (6 bases). This CDR3 spans 17 amino acids. Germline V gene lookup returns CDR1 MNHEY and CDR2 SMNVEV (reference sequence). V lost 0 bases to trimming and J lost 5 bases, with 16 bases between them. The chain's CDR3 is CASSLSWEGGLNEKLFF. The DNA of the CDR3 is TGTGCCAGCAGTTTATCGTGGGAGGGGGGCCTAAATGAAAAACTGTTTTTT.

This clonotype appeared many times. The chain couples TRBV27 to TRBJ2-4, with a weak D call TRBD2 (5 bases). V lost 11 bases to trimming and J lost 3 bases, with 14 bases between them. Germline CDR1 and CDR2: MNHEY and SMNVEV (reference sequence). This CDR3 is built from 13 residues. The CDR3 is CASSGGVKNIQYF. For the CDR3, the DNA is TGTGCCTCGAGCGGTGGTGTCAAAAACATTCAGTACTTC.

With respect to this clonotype: This likely comes from a read error, as the CDR3 has no conserved phenylalanine or tryptophan at its end. This rearrangement joins TRBV12-3 or TRBV12-4 to TRBJ1-5; D gene unclear. CDR3 length: 12 residues. Trimming left V 3 bases short and J 6 bases short, with 6 bases between. DNA for the CDR3: TGTGCCAGCAGTTTCCTTGGTCAGCCCCAGCATTAT. Translating it yields CASSFLGQPQHY.

This chain links TRBV4-1 with TRBJ1-5, with no clear D. Germline V CDR1 and CDR2: MGHRA, YSYEKL. V lost 0 bases and J lost 5, with 8 bases in between. The CDR3 loop spans 14 amino acids. This CDR3 reads CASSQDGLYQPQHF. CDR3 bases: TGCGCCAGCAGCCAAGATGGGCTTTATCAGCCCCAGCATTTT.

V and J are TRBV12-3 or TRBV12-4 and TRBJ2-7; weak D call: TRBD2 (6 bases). Trimming stripped 6 bases from V and 6 bases from J, with 15 bases between. CDR3 length: 13 residues. The chain's CDR3 is CASSPPRLGEQYF. DNA for the CDR3: TGTGCCAGCAGCCCACCGCGACTAGGCGAGCAGTACTTC.

This clonotype was counted many times. The chain uses TRBV20-1 and TRBJ2-7; the D is unclear. Germline V gene sequence: CDR1 DFQATT, CDR2 SNEGSKA (reference sequence). V was shortened by 1 base and J by 2 bases, with 3 bases between the two germline ends. CDR3 size: 11 residues. CDR3: CSARGAYEQYF. CDR3 DNA sequence: TGCAGTGCTAGAGGGGCCTACGAGCAGTACTTC.

The rearrangement joins TRBV27 to TRBJ2-3; TRBD1 agrees at 8 bases. Germline CDR1 is MNHEY and CDR2 is SMNVEV (reference sequence). The junction had 10 bases not matched to a gene; V was cut back by 4 bases and J by 4 bases. The CDR3 length is 16 residues. CDR3 DNA: TGTGCCAGCAGTTCGCCGGGACAGGAGAGAGCAGATACGCAGTATTTT. It yields the protein CASSSPGQERADTQYF.

The J gene is TRBJ2-7, the V gene TRBV20-1; D not resolved. Per germline, CDR1 DFQATT and CDR2 SNEGSKA (reference sequence). This CDR3 is 13 amino acids long. V was cut by 2 bases and J by 0 bases, with 8 bases left in between. The CDR3 nucleotides are TGCAGTGCTAGACGTGTTTCCTCCTACGAGCAGTACTTC. This encodes CSARRVSSYEQYF.

The gene calls are TRBV10-3 and TRBJ2-2; 8 bases map to TRBD1. Losses at the gene ends were 10 bases for V and 1 base for J; bases not matched to a gene: 5. Germline-derived CDR1 and CDR2 are ENHRY and SYGVKD. The CDR3 covers 14 residues. The CDR3 DNA reads TGTGCCACCGGAGGGACAGGGAACACCGGGGAGCTGTTTTTT. Residues: CATGGTGNTGELFF.

CDR3 amino acids: CASSLADTETAPLHF. The CDR3 nucleotides read TGTGCCAGCAGCTTAGCCGACACCGAGACTGCACCCCTCCACTTT. The V call is TRBV7-6, the J call TRBJ1-6; D remains unclear. This CDR3 has 15 amino acids. The germline V gene has CDR1 SGHVS and CDR2 FNYEAQ. Trimming took 0 bases from V and 11 from J, leaving 14 bases between them.

The chain carries TRBV10-3 and TRBJ2-1; D unclear. Trimming cost V 3 bases and J 3 bases, with 6 bases left between them. Germline loops: CDR1 ENHRY, CDR2 SYGVKD. The CDR3 runs 13 residues. CDR3 nucleotides: TGTGCCATCAGTGAAAGGGACTACAATGAGCAGTTCTTC. Its protein is CAISERDYNEQFF.

This chain uses TRBV20-1 with TRBJ2-7; possibly TRBD2 for D (5 bases). V dropped 6 bases and J dropped 2 bases, with 14 bases sitting between them. Per the germline V gene, CDR1 is DFQATT and CDR2 is SNEGSKA (reference sequence). This CDR3 is 13 amino acids long. CDR3 in amino acids: CSAIASITYEQYF. The DNA for the CDR3 is TGCAGTGCCATAGCGTCCATCACCTACGAGCAGTACTTC.